This T cell receptor beta chain was recorded in a study of technical replicates of blood from a few donors. V shed 5 bases, J shed 3 bases, and the junction held 7 bases outside the gene matches. Germline V lookup: CDR1 MNHEY, CDR2 SVGAGI. The length of the CDR3 is 14 residues. The repertoire was sequenced with immunoSEQ multiplex PCR; TCRdb's copy has only in-frame clones and lacks some. The profile shows about 80,000 clones, around 90% of them singletons. The chain carries TRBV6-5 and TRBJ2-7; TRBD1 aligns across 7 bases. This clonotype was obtained from a human donor in good health. The sequencing sample was made of T cells isolated from PBMCs. The CDR3 loop is CASSQTQGVYEQYF. The CDR3 bases are TGTGCCAGCAGTCAGACCCAGGGGGTCTACGAGCAGTACTTC.